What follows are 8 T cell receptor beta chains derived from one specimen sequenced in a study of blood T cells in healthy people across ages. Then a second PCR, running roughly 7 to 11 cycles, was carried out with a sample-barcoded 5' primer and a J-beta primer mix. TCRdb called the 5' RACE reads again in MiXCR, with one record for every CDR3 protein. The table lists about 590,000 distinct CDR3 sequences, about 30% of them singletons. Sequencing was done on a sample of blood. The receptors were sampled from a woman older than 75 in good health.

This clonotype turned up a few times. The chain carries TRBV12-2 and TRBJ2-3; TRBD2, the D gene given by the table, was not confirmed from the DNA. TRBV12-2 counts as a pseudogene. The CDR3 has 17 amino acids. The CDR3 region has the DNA TGTGCAAGTCGCTTAGCGCGGGAGGGCTCTAGCACAGATACGCAGTATTTT. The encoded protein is CASRLAREGSSTDTQYF.

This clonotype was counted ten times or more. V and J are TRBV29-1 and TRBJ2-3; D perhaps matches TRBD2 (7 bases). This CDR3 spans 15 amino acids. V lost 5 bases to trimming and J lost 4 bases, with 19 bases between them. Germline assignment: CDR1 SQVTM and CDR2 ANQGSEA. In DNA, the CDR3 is TGCAGCGTTAAGGGGGGACTACCCGGAGCAGATACGCAGTATTTT. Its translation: CSVKGGLPGADTQYF.

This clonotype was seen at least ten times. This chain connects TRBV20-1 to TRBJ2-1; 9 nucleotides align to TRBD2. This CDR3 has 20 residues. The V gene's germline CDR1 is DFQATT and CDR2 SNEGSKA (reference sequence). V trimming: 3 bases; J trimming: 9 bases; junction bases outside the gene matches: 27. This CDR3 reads CSAREGPRKAGGPMATEQFF. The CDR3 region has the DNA TGCAGTGCTAGGGAGGGCCCGCGGAAAGCGGGGGGCCCTATGGCGACTGAGCAGTTCTTC.

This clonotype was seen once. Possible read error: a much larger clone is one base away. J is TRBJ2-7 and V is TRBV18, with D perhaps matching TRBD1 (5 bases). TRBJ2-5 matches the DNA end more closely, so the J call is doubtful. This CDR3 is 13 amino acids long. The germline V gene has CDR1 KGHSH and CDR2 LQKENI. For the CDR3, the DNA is TGTGCCAGCGCACCAGGGCAGGAAGAGACCCAGTACTTC. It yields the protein CASAPGQEETQYF.

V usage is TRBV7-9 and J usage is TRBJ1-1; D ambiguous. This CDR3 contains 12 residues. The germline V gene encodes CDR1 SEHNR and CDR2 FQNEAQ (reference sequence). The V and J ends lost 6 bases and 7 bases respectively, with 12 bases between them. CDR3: CASSTDLFEAFF. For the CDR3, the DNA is TGTGCCAGCAGTACGGACCTTTTTGAAGCTTTCTTT. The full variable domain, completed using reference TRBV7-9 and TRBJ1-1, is DTGVSQNPRHKITKRGQNVTFRCDPISEHNRLYWYRQTLGQGPEFLTYFQNEAQLEKSRLLSDRFSAERPKGSFSTLEIQRTEQGDSAMYLCASSTDLFEAFFGQGTRLTVV.

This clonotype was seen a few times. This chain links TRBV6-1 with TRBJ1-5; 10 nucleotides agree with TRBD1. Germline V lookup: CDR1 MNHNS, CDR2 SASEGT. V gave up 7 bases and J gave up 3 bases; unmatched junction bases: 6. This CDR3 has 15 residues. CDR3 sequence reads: CASTPGQGLNQPQHF. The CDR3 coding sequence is TGTGCCAGCACCCCGGGACAGGGGCTCAATCAGCCCCAGCATTTT.

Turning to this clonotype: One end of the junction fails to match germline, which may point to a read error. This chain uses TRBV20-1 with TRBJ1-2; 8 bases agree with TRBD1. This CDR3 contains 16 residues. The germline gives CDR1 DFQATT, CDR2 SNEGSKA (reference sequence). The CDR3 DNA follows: TGCAGTACTAGGGATGGGTCGGGACAGGCTTTATATGGCTACACCTTC. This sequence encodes CSTRDGSGQALYGYTF.

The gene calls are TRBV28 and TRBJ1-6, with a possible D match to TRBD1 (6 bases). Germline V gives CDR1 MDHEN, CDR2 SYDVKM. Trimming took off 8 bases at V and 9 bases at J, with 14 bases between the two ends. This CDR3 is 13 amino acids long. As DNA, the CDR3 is TGTGCCAGCTACGGGCAGGGGATTTCACCCCTCCACTTT. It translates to CASYGQGISPLHF.